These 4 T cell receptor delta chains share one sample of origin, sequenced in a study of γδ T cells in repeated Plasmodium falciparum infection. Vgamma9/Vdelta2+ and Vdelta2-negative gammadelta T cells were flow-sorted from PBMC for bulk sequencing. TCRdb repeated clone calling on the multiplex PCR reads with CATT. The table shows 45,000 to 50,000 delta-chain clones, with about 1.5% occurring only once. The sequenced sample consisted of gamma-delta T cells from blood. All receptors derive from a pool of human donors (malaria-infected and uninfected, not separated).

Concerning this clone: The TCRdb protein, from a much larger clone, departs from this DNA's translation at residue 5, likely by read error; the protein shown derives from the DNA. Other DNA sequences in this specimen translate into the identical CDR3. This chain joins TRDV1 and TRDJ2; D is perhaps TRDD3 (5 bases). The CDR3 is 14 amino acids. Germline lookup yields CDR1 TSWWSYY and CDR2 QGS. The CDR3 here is CALGVSGSIAQLFF. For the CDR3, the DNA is TGCGCTCTTGGGGTCTCCGGATCGATAGCACAACTCTTCTTT.

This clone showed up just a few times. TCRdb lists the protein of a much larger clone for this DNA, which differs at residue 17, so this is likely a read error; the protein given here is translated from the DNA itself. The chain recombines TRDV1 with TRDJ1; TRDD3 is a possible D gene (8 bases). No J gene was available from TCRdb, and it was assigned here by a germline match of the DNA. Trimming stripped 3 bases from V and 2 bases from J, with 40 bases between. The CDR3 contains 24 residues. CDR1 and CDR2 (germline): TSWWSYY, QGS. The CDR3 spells CALGDRKAFLSSYWGSQGTDKLIF. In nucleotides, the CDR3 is TGTGCTCTTGGGGATCGCAAGGCCTTCCTTTCCTCGTACTGGGGGTCCCAAGGAACCGATAAACTCATCTTT.

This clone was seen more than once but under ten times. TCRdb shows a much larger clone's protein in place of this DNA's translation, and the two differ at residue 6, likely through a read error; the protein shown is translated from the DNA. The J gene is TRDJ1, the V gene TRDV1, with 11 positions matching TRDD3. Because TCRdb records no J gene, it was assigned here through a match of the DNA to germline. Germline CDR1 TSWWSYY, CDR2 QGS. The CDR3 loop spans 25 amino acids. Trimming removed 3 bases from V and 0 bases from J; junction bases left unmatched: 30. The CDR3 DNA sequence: TGTGCTCTTGGGGAGCTCGGGCGCGGCCTACGAAGTACTGGGGGATATTACCCGTACACCGATAAACTCATCTTT. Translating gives CALGELGRGLRSTGGYYPYTDKLIF.

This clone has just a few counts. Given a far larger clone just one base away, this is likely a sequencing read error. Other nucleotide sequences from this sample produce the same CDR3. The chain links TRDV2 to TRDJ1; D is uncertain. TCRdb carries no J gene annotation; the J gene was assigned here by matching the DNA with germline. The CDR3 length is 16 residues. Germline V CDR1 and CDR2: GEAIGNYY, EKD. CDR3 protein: CACDALYTLYTDKLIF. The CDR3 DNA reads TGTGCCTGTGACGCTCTATATACCTTGTACACCGACAAACTCATCTTT.